The 3 T cell receptor beta chains listed next were all sequenced from one sample in a study of blood T cell repertoires in COVID-19. The protocol was immunoSEQ multiplex PCR, while the TCRdb copy is restricted to in-frame clones and leaves out a portion. There are about 100,000 clones in the sample; around nine tenths occur only once, and over 1.5% lies in the top ten. What was sequenced was peripheral blood. All receptors derive from a man older than 75 with acute or convalescent COVID-19.

This chain connects TRBV3-1 (or the pseudogene TRBV3-2) to TRBJ1-1; 8 bases fit TRBD1. Germline V gene lookup returns CDR1 LGHDT and CDR2 YNNKEL (reference sequence). The V segment lost 1 base and the J segment 4 bases; nucleotides outside the gene matches: 2. There are 14 residues in the CDR3. CDR3 coding DNA: TGTGCCAGCAGCCAAGGACAGGGGATCACTGAAGCTTTCTTT. It translates to CASSQGQGITEAFF.

This clone was found a few times. The V call is TRBV9, the J call TRBJ2-2, with D possibly being TRBD1 (6 bases). V was pared by 4 bases and J by 4 bases, with 8 bases between. This CDR3 region has 13 residues. Germline V CDR1 and CDR2: SGDLS, YYNGEE. CDR3 loop: CASSMTGTGELFF. The CDR3 DNA reads TGTGCCAGCAGCATGACAGGCACCGGGGAGCTGTTTTTT. Together with reference TRBV9 and TRBJ2-2, the CDR3 gives the full variable domain: DSGVTQTPKHLITATGQRVTLRCSPRSGDLSVYWYQQSLDQGLQFLIQYYNGEERAKGNILERFSAQQFPDLHSELNLSSLELGDSALYFCASSMTGTGELFFGEGSRLTVL.

This clone is a singleton in its sample. This chain uses TRBV29-1 with TRBJ1-2, with a tentative D call TRBD1 (6 bases). This CDR3 comprises 13 residues. Germline lookup yields CDR1 SQVTM and CDR2 ANQGSEA. The V and J ends lost 4 bases and 4 bases respectively, with 13 bases between them. CDR3 nucleotide sequence: TGCAGCGTTGGACAGGTCGCTGGCTATGGCTACACCTTC. Translation: CSVGQVAGYGYTF.